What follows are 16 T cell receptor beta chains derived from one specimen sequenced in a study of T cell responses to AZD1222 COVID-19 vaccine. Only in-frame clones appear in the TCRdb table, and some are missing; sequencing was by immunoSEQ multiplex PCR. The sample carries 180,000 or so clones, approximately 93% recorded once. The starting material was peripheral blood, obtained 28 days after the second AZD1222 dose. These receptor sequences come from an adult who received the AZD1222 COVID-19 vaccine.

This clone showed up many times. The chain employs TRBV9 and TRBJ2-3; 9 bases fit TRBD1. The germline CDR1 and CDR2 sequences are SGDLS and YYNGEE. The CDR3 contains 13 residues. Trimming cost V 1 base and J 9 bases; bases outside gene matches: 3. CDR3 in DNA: TGTGCCAGCAGCGTAACTGGACAGGGGACGCAGTATTTT. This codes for CASSVTGQGTQYF.

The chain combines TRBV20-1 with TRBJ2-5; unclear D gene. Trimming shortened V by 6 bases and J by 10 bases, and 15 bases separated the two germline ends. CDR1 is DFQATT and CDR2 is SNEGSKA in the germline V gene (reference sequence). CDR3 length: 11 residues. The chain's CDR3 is CSARLGRVQYF. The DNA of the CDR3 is TGCAGTGCGCGACTCGGTCGGGTCCAGTACTTC.

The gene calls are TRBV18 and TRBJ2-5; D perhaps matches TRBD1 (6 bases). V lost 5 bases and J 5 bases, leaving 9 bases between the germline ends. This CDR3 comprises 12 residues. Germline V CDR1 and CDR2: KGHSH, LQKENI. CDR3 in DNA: TGTGCCAGCTCATCAGGGGTCGAGACCCAGTACTTC. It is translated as CASSSGVETQYF.

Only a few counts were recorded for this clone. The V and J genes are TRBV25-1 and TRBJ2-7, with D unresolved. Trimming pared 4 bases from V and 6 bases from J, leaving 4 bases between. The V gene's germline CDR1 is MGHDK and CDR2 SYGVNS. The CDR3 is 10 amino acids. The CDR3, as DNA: TGTGCCAGCAGTGGACCCGAGCAGTACTTC. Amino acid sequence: CASSGPEQYF.

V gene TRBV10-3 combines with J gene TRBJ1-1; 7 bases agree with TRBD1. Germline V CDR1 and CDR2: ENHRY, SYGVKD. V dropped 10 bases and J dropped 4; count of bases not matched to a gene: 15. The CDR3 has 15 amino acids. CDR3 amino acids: CATRTTGAGGTEAFF. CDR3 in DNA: TGTGCCACCAGGACCACAGGGGCGGGGGGCACTGAAGCTTTCTTT.

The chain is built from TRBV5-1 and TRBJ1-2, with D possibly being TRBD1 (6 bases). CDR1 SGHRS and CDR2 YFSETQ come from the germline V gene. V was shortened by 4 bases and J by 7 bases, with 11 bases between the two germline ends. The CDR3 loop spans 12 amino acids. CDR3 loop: CASSPGQLGYTF. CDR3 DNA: TGCGCCAGCAGCCCCGGACAGCTTGGCTACACCTTC.

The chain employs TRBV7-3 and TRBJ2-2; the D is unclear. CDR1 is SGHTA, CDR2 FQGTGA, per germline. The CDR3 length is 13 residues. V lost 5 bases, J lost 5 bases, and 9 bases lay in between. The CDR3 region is CASSDPRTGELFF. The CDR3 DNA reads TGTGCCAGCAGCGACCCTCGAACCGGGGAGCTGTTTTTT.

The CDR3 loop reads CATSRDNAQAEKLFF. The CDR3 DNA reads TGTGCCACCAGCAGAGATAACGCACAGGCTGAAAAACTGTTTTTT. The chain recombines TRBV15 with TRBJ1-4; TRBD1 might be the D (5 bases). The CDR3 contains 15 residues. Germline V gene lookup returns CDR1 LNHNV and CDR2 YYDKDF (reference sequence). The germline V and J ends were trimmed by 0 bases and 7 bases, with 12 bases remaining between them.

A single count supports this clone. CDR3 DNA: TGCGCCAGCAGCTTGGAAGGGTTCTCTGGAAACACCATATATTTT. This translates into CASSLEGFSGNTIYF. The rearrangement links TRBV5-1 to TRBJ1-3, with no clear D. The V end was cut by 0 bases, the J end by 0 bases, with 7 bases between. The CDR3 sequence is 15 residues long. Germline loops: CDR1 SGHRS, CDR2 YFSETQ. The complete variable domain, with remaining parts taken from reference TRBV5-1 and TRBJ1-3, reads KAGVTQTPRYLIKTRGQQVTLSCSPISGHRSVSWYQQTPGQGLQFLFEYFSETQRNKGNFPGRFSGRQFSNSRSEMNVSTLELGDSALYLCASSLEGFSGNTIYFGEGSWLTVV.

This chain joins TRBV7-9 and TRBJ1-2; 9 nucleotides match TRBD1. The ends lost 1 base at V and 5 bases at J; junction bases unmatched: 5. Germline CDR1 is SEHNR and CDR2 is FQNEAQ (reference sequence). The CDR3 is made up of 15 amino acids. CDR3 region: CASSLETGGKYGYTF. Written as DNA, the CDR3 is TGTGCCAGCAGCTTAGAGACAGGGGGGAAGTATGGCTACACCTTC.

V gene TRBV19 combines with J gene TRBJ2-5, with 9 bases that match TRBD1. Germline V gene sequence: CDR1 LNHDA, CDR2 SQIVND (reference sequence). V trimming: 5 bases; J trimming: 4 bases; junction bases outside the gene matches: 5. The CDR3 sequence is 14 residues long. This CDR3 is CASSLGTGLETQYF. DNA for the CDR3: TGTGCCAGTAGTCTCGGGACAGGGTTAGAGACCCAGTACTTC.

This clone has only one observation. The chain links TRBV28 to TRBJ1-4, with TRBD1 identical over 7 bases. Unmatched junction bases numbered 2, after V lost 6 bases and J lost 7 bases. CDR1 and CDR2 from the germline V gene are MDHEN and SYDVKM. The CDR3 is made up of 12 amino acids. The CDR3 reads CASRQGGEKLFF. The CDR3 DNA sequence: TGTGCCAGCAGGCAGGGGGGTGAAAAACTGTTTTTT.

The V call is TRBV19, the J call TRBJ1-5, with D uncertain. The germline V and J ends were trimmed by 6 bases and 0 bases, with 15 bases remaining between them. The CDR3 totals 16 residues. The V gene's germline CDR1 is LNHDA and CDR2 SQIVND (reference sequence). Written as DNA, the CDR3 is TGTGCCAGTAGCCCTCGGGCGGTATATAGCAATCAGCCCCAGCATTTT. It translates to CASSPRAVYSNQPQHF.

CDR3 loop: CASSADRKGYEQYF. CDR3 coding DNA: TGTGCCAGCAGCGCGGACAGGAAAGGCTACGAGCAGTACTTC. The J gene is TRBJ2-7, the V gene TRBV5-4, with 7 bases aligning to TRBD1. Germline assignment: CDR1 SGHNT and CDR2 YYREEE (reference sequence). V was clipped by 4 bases and J by 3 bases; unmatched bases: 7. The CDR3 is 14 amino acids.

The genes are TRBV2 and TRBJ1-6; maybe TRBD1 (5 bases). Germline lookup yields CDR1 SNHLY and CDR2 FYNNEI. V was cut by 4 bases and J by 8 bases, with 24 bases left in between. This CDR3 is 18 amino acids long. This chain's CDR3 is CASSGPVGMTELYSPLHF. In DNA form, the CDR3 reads TGTGCCAGCAGTGGCCCCGTTGGGATGACAGAACTATATTCACCCCTCCACTTT.

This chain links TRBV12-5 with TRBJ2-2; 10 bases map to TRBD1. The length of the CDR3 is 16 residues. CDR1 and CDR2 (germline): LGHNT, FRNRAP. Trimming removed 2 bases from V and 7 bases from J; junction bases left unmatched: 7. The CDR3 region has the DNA TGTGCTAGTGGTTTGCGCGGGACAGGGGAAGTCGGGGAGCTGTTTTTT. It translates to CASGLRGTGEVGELFF.